This TCR beta chain was observed in a study of T cells expressing NK-cell markers. Overall study context: HCMV serostatus: seven of eight sequenced donors positive, one negative.

The CDR3 runs 18 residues. TCRdb reanalyzed the 5' RACE reads, giving one entry per CDR3 protein sequence and no DNA. Across 550,000 to 600,000 distinct CDR3 sequences, the top ten clones capture 3% to 4.5% of the sample. Sequenced sample: blood T cells: a sorted CD56 or NKG2C T cell subset, CD4+ or CD8+ T cells, or bulk PBMC T cells (not recorded which). This TCR was recovered from a man between 18 and 29 years old in good health. The chain joins TRBV12-3 or TRBV12-4 to TRBJ2-1; the D gene TCRdb calls, TRBD2, cannot be checked with no DNA. CDR3 loop: CASSLVVGRRGRRNEQFF.